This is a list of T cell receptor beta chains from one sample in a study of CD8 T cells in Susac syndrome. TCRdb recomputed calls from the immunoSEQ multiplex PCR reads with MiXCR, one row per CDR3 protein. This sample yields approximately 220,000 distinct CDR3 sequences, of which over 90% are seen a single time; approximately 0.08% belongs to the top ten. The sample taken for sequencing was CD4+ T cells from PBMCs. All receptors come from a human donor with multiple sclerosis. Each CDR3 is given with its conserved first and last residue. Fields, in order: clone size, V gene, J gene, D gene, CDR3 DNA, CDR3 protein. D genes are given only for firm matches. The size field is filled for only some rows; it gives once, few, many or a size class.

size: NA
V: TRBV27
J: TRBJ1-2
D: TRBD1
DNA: TGTGCCAGCAGTCCCCGGGACAGCTATTATGGCTACACCTTC
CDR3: CASSPRDSYYGYTF

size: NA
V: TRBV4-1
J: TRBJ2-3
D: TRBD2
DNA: TGCGCCAGCAGGAGGACTAGCGGGGTGGCAGATACGCAGTATTTT
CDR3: CASRRTSGVADTQYF

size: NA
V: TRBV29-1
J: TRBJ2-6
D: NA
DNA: TGCAGCGTTGAAAACCCCTCTGGGGCCAACGTCCTGACTTTC
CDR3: CSVENPSGANVLTF

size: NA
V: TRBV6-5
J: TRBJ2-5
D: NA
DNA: TGTGCCAGCAGGATGTTTGGAGAGACCCAGTACTTC
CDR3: CASRMFGETQYF

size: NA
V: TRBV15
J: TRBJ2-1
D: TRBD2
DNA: TGTGCCACCAGCAGAGCGAGCGGGGGGGCTCGAGAGCAGTTCTTC
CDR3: CATSRASGGAREQFF

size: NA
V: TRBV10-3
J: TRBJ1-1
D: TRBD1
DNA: TGTGCCATCACTAAAACAGGGGACACTGAAGCTTTCTTT
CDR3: CAITKTGDTEAFF

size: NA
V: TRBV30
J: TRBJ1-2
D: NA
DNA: TGTGCCTGGGGTAGGGCTAACTATGGCTACACCTTC
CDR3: CAWGRANYGYTF

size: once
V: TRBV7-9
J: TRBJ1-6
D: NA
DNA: TGTGCCAGCAGGCCCGGGACGGGCGATTCACCCCTCCACTTT
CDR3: CASRPGTGDSPLHF

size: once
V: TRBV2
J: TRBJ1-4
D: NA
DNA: TGTGCCAGCAGTGGGGCGGGACAATATAATGAAAAACTGTTTTTT
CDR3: CASSGAGQYNEKLFF

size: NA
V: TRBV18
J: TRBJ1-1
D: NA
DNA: TGTGCCAGCTCAGCCCAGGGCCCGAACACTGAAGCTTTCTTT
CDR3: CASSAQGPNTEAFF

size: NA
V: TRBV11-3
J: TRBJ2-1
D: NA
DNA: TGTGCCAGCAGCCCATCAGGGGGGGAGCAGTTCTTC
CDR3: CASSPSGGEQFF

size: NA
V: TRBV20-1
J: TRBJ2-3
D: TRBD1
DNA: TGCAGTGCTCGAATGCCGACAGGGGTAGATACGCAGTATTTT
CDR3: CSARMPTGVDTQYF

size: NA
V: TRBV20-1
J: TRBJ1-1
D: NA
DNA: TGCAGTGCTCGGACCCCGTACACTGAAGCTTTCTTT
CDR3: CSARTPYTEAFF

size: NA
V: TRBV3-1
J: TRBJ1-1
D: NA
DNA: TGTGCCAGCAGAACGACCGGGACACCTAACACTGAAGCTTTCTTT
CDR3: CASRTTGTPNTEAFF

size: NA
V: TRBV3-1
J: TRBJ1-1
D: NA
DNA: TGTGCCAGCAGCCTAGATCCGGCCGAAGCTTTCTTT
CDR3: CASSLDPAEAFF

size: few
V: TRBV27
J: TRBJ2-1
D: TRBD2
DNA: TGTGCCAGCCCCTCGGGGGGGTTCTTC
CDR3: CASPSGGFF

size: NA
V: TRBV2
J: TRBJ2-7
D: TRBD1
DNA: TGTGCCAGCAGGGTGGACAGGGGACCCTACGAGCAGTACTTC
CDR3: CASRVDRGPYEQYF

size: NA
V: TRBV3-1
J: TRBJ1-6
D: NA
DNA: TGTGCCAGCAGCCACCTGGAGTTGAATTCACCCCTCCACTTT
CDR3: CASSHLELNSPLHF

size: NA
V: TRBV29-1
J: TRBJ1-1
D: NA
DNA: TGCAGCGTTTGGGGGCGGGGAGGAAACACTGAAGCTTTCTTT
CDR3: CSVWGRGGNTEAFF

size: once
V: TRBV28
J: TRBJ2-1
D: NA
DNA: TGTGCCAGCCGGAGCTCCTACAATGAGCAGTTCTTC
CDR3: CASRSSYNEQFF

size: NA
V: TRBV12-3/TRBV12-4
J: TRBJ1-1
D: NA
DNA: TGTGCCAGCAGTTACGGGAACACTGAAGCTTTCTTT
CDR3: CASSYGNTEAFF

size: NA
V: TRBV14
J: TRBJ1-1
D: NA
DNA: TGTGCCAGCAGCCAAGAAGTGGTTGGAGTCGGAGCTTTCTTT
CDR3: CASSQEVVGVGAFF

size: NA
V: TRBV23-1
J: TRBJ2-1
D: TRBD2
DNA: TGCGCCAGCAGTCAATCCCCGGGGGGGCGGAAAAGTGAGCAGTTCTTC
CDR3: CASSQSPGGRKSEQFF

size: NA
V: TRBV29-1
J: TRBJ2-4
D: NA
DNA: TGCAGCGTTCTGGCGGACATTCAGTACTTC
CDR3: CSVLADIQYF

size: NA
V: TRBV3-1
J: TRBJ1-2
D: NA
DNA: TGTGCCAGCAGCCGCTCTCCGGGGGAACACAATGGCTACACCTTC
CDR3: CASSRSPGEHNGYTF

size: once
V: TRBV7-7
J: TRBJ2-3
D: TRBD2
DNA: TGTGCTAGCAGCTCCGGGACTAGCGCAGATACGCAGTATTTT
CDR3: CASSSGTSADTQYF

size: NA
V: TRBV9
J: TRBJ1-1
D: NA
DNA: TGTGCCAGCAGCATAAACAGGGAAACTGAAGCTTTCTTT
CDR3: CASSINRETEAFF

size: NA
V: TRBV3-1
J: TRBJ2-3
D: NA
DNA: TGTGCCAGCAGCCAAGGTTTCCGCACAGATACGCAGTATTTT
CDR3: CASSQGFRTDTQYF

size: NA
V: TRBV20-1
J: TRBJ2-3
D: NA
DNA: TGCAGTGCTAGGCTGGTGGGGGGCCGGGTAGATACGCAGTATTTT
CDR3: CSARLVGGRVDTQYF

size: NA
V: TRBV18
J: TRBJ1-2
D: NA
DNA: TGTGCCAGCTCACCTGCCGGGGCCGGGGGTGGCTACACCTTC
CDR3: CASSPAGAGGGYTF

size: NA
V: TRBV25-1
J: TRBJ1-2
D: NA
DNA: TGTGCCAGCAGTCACCCAGGCGGGTATGGCTACACCTTC
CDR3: CASSHPGGYGYTF